Described below is a single T cell receptor beta chain sequence and its context. No antigen is known for it. One base away there is no much larger clone; base qualities are not given. Trimming leaves V shorter by 7 bases and J shorter by 0 bases, with the junction holding 9 bases beyond the gene matches. The cysteine opens and the phenylalanine closes a CDR3 of 17 amino acids. Here the CDR3 DNA is all that survives: 51 bases in frame from base 1. Reading the germline V gene gives CDR1 SGHAT and CDR2 FQNNGV. The data are from a study of blood T cell repertoires in COVID-19 (dated by TCRdb to the early 2020s). With respect to the entire study: Collaborator samples came from the United States, Italy and Spain and covered acute and convalescent phases of COVID-19. The prospective study material was composed of cDNA or gDNA derived from T cells, B-cell-depleted T cells, or PBMCs. Deeply sampled blood TCRbeta repertoires from subjects exposed to, actively infected with, or recovered from COVID-19 were included in the dataset. A freely available public database, intended as a resource for researchers studying the immune response to SARS-CoV-2, is where the repertoires were released. Samples came from the ongoing ImmuneRACE study (first 160 participants) plus 1,254 subjects from 6 global collaborators. The sample metadata nearly always contained a de-identified subject ID, COVID-19 status, age in years and sex. Where available, HLA class I and class II types were obtained from metadata supplied by the sample provider rather than from assay-based typing.

Overall results and qualifications from the work: The quantity of clinical and demographic metadata differed by source and by participant and was supplied without curation.

Participants in the prospective study were enrolled through a virtual design, were aged about 18 to 89 years, and lived in 24 United States geographic areas. In the prospective study, cohorts were assigned on the basis of participant-reported clinical history obtained from a screening survey and a study questionnaire. Recovered participants in ImmuneRACE Cohort 3 were defined by two consecutive negative NP/OP PCR tests, clearance by a healthcare professional, or resolution of symptoms. Each participant in the prospective study had whole blood, serum and a nasopharyngeal or oropharyngeal swab collected by mobile phlebotomists. Over a roughly 2-month period, participants in the prospective study had the option of providing additional blood draws and questionnaires. Prospective study blood samples were shipped either frozen or at room temperature before DNA extraction. TCRbeta CDR3 regions were amplified from genomic DNA using the immunoSEQ Assay, a bias-controlled multiplex PCR. In the paper's pipeline: The number of nucleated cells in each sample was estimated by amplification of reference gene primers within the assay. To quantify the absolute abundance of each unique TCRbeta CDR3 rearrangement, sequence reads were collapsed and filtered. Productive Simpson clonality was computed per sample as the square root of Simpson's diversity index over productive rearrangements. Here the immuneACCESS table is served through TCRdb, limited to in-frame sequences with V and J called. Missing clones are a known gap in these copies; in checked studies unresolved V genes cover under half, and the rest lacks a known reason. For V, J and clone size, that table is used; D and trimming come from the DNA. The sample contains around 470,000 clones, less than 95% of them found a single time. The ten largest account for 0.6% of the sample.

The source material was PBMCs or T cells enriched from blood (not recorded which). This chain is built from TRBV11-2 and TRBJ2-3; TRBD2 lines up with 11 middle nucleotides. This clonotype was obtained from a young man who had recovered from COVID-19. The CDR3 is CASTIAGGYISTDTQYF. In nucleotides, the sequence is TGTGCCAGCACTATAGCGGGAGGGTACATTAGCACAGATACGCAGTATTTT.